This T cell receptor (beta chain) is drawn from a study of T cells in Graves' hyperthyroidism and ophthalmopathy. This clonotype was detected only a few times. The CDR3 is made up of 15 amino acids. With V trimmed by 7 bases and J by 3 bases, 5 bases remained unmatched. Germline V gene data show CDR1 as MNHEY and CDR2 as SMNVEV (reference sequence). Researchers took RNA transcripts and amplified the TCR beta CDR3 regions from them. RT-PCR in the first round (using the HTBI primer set) targeted the TCR CDR3. TCRdb independently ran MiXCR on the multiplex PCR reads; one entry per CDR3 protein. The data contain under 450,000 distinct CDR3 sequences, 15% to 19% of them seen just once; the ten biggest clones take up roughly an eighth.

Sequenced input: blood. The clonotype comes from a woman aged 18-30 years with Graves' hyperthyroidism. The V and J genes are TRBV27 and TRBJ2-1, with 11 nucleotides matching TRBD2. CDR3 DNA: TGTGCCAGCACCACAGGGACTAGCGGCTACAATGAGCAGTTCTTC. Translating it yields CASTTGTSGYNEQFF.